This T cell receptor (beta chain) was observed in a study of identical twins. Study-wide findings and caveats: Memory repertoires lacked the insertion deficit that abundant cord blood beta clonotypes showed.

TCRdb reanalysed the 5' RACE reads using MiXCR and keeps one entry per CDR3 protein. Among 690,000 or so distinct CDR3 sequences listed, approximately 9% were seen once. This clonotype was counted at least ten times. Its specificity is unknown. This CDR3 has 14 residues. V dropped 0 bases and J dropped 4 bases, with 10 bases sitting between them. Per the germline V gene, CDR1 is SGDLS and CDR2 is YYNGEE. These data also featured in a second study, about yellow fever vaccine responses in identical twins.

This clonotype was obtained from a woman aged 18-30 years in good health. The sequenced sample consisted of PBMCs. The chain links TRBV9 to TRBJ1-1, with D unclear. CDR3 in DNA: TGTGCCAGCAGCGTAGGTCAGGTGGGCACTGAAGCTTTCTTT. It is translated as CASSVGQVGTEAFF.